The clone carrying this T cell receptor beta chain has just a few counts. What it recognizes is unknown. The data were obtained in a study of beta chain features in type 1 diabetes. Turning to the study itself: Patients did not differ from healthy donors in age, gender or cell yield.

This CDR3 contains 14 residues. Germline assignment: CDR1 SGDLS and CDR2 YYNGEE. V lost 4 bases and J lost 2, with 12 bases in between. Overall study results and limits: Insertion counts at VDJ junctions were lower in type 1 diabetes patients, who also showed more deletions there. For Type 1 diabetes patients, all four CD4+ subsets carried TCRB CDR3s that were moderately but significantly shorter.

The study reverse transcribed the entire isolated RNA, so it sequenced expressed TCRB transcripts. Sequencing used immunoSEQ multiplex PCR; TCRdb keeps in-frame clones, though not all of them. The sample lists around 250,000 clones; roughly an eighth were seen once. Sample: naive CD4+ T cells from blood. The sequence was obtained from a man younger than 40 with type 1 diabetes. V usage is TRBV9 and J usage is TRBJ1-2; D ambiguous. DNA of the CDR3: TGTGCCAGCAGCCCAGAGGCGGGGAACTATGGCTACACCTTC. Translation gives CASSPEAGNYGYTF.